The rows below give T cell receptor beta chains drawn from one sample of a study of T cell repertoires in cytomegalovirus infection. Using its own MiXCR run on the reads, TCRdb lists one record per CDR3 protein. The sample has approximately 990,000 distinct CDR3 sequences; roughly a third are singletons. The antigens for these receptors are not known. The sequences come from cultured CD8+ T cells from PBMCs, collected from culture after CMV antigen stimulation. The receptors were sampled from a human donor in good health (CMV status not recorded). Some clones in this sample may be carry-over from other donors' samples. The CDR3 runs from the conserved cysteine through the conserved F or W. The D gene is left open where the match is weak. The listing skips clone size in some rows; elsewhere it reads once, few, many or a size class.

size	V	J	D	CDR3	DNA
.	TRBV24-1	TRBJ2-7	.	CATSIGEGYEQYF	TGTGCCACCAGTATCGGGGAAGGTTACGAGCAGTACTTC
.	TRBV27	TRBJ2-3	.	CASNLGGTQYF	TGTGCCAGCAACCTAGGGGGGACGCAGTATTTT
.	TRBV27	TRBJ2-7	TRBD2	CTTRAGSVKTGEQYF	TGTACCACCCGAGCGGGGTCTGTGAAGACCGGCGAGCAGTACTTC
.	TRBV20-1	TRBJ2-7	TRBD1	CSARVRTGTYEQYF	TGCAGTGCTAGAGTTAGGACAGGGACCTACGAGCAGTACTTC
many	TRBV7-8	TRBJ2-7	.	CASSFFSVTDEQYF	TGTGCCAGCAGCTTCTTTTCGGTTACCGACGAGCAGTACTTC
few	TRBV12-3/TRBV12-4	TRBJ2-5	TRBD1	CASSKHGTDQETQYF	TGTGCCAGCAGCAAACATGGGACAGACCAAGAGACCCAGTACTTC
.	TRBV5-4	TRBJ2-2	.	CASSEGPGGELFF	TGTGCCAGCAGCGAGGGGCCGGGCGGGGAGCTGTTTTTT
few	TRBV20-1	TRBJ1-5	.	CSAREGQYSNQPQHF	TGCAGTGCTAGAGAAGGACAGTATAGCAATCAGCCCCAGCATTTT
many	TRBV12-3/TRBV12-4	TRBJ1-2	.	CASSPLGGLGGYTF	TGTGCCAGCAGCCCCCTGGGGGGATTGGGCGGCTACACCTTC
.	TRBV11-2	TRBJ2-6	.	CASSLDWEIFGANVLTF	TGTGCCAGCAGCTTAGATTGGGAGATCTTTGGGGCCAACGTCCTGACTTTC
.	TRBV2	TRBJ1-2	.	CAAGLVNYGYTF	TGTGCAGCAGGGTTGGTTAACTATGGCTACACCTTC
.	TRBV7-4	TRBJ1-4	.	CASSLDDGLEKLFF	TGTGCCAGCAGCTTAGATGACGGCTTGGAAAAACTGTTTTTT
.	TRBV2	TRBJ2-4	.	CASSSGRLAKNIQYF	TGTGCCAGCAGTTCGGGTCGATTAGCCAAAAACATTCAGTACTTC
.	TRBV13	TRBJ1-3	.	CASSLWGNTIYF	TGTGCCAGCAGCTTATGGGGAAACACCATATATTTT
once	TRBV4-1	TRBJ2-5	.	CASSHPEVASQETQYF	TGCGCCAGCAGCCACCCAGAGGTGGCTTCGCAAGAGACCCAGTACTTC
many	TRBV7-8	TRBJ1-2	TRBD1	CASSLSMTGMDGYTF	TGTGCCAGCAGCTTATCTATGACAGGGATGGATGGCTACACCTTC
few	TRBV28	TRBJ2-5	.	CASSFQGRGGETQYF	TGTGCCAGCAGTTTCCAGGGAAGGGGAGGAGAGACCCAGTACTTC
.	TRBV2	TRBJ1-1	TRBD1	CASSGPDRGTEAFF	TGTGCCAGCAGTGGGCCGGACAGGGGGACTGAAGCTTTCTTT
.	TRBV7-3	TRBJ2-2	TRBD1	CASGTGDTGELFF	TGTGCCAGTGGGACAGGGGATACCGGGGAGCTGTTTTTT
few	TRBV27	TRBJ1-1	.	CASSRKENTEAFF	TGTGCCAGCAGCCGCAAGGAGAACACTGAAGCTTTCTTT
.	TRBV27	TRBJ2-2	.	CASSQYSPWVNTGELFF	TGTGCCAGCAGCCAATACTCACCTTGGGTGAACACCGGGGAGCTGTTTTTT
.	TRBV27	TRBJ2-2	TRBD1	CASSSTGFGELFF	TGTGCCAGCAGTTCGACAGGGTTCGGGGAGCTGTTTTTT